The rows below give T cell receptor beta chains drawn from one sample of a study of blood T cell repertoires in COVID-19. Sequenced by immunoSEQ multiplex PCR; TCRdb stores in-frame clones only, minus some. The sample holds about 380,000 clones; approximately 81% are singletons and the top ten take roughly 3.9%. Sequencing was done on a sample of peripheral blood. The receptors come from a woman younger than 35 with acute or convalescent COVID-19. Both conserved end residues are part of each CDR3. Fields, in order: V gene, J gene, clone size, D gene, CDR3 protein, CDR3 DNA. The D gene is left open where the match is weak. Where a row states a size, it is once, few, many or the class of an expanded clone; other rows omit it.

V: TRBV13; J: TRBJ2-7; size: -; D: TRBD2; CDR3: CASSPPGRGDTYEQYF; DNA: TGTGCCAGCAGCCCCCCTGGGCGGGGGGATACCTACGAGCAGTACTTC
V: TRBV27; J: TRBJ1-2; size: -; D: -; CDR3: CASSLKAGEYGYTF; DNA: TGTGCCAGCAGTTTAAAGGCAGGGGAATATGGCTACACCTTC
V: TRBV7-3; J: TRBJ2-3; size: -; D: -; CDR3: CASSKTRNAGDTQYF; DNA: TGTGCCAGCAGCAAAACTAGAAACGCCGGAGATACGCAGTATTTT
V: TRBV3-1/TRBV3-2; J: TRBJ1-5; size: -; D: -; CDR3: CASSQGPNQPQHF; DNA: TGTGCCAGCAGCCAGGGCCCGAATCAGCCCCAGCATTTT
V: TRBV10-2; J: TRBJ2-7; size: -; D: TRBD1; CDR3: CASNDRAQPYEQYF; DNA: TGCGCCAGCAACGACAGGGCTCAACCCTACGAGCAGTACTTC
V: TRBV7-2; J: TRBJ1-4; size: few; D: -; CDR3: CASSLRPWGDVEKLFF; DNA: TGTGCCAGCAGCTTACGTCCTTGGGGAGATGTCGAAAAACTGTTTTTT
V: TRBV9; J: TRBJ1-5; size: -; D: TRBD1; CDR3: CASSETGTGGNQPQHF; DNA: TGTGCCAGCAGCGAGACCGGGACAGGGGGCAATCAGCCCCAGCATTTT
V: TRBV28; J: TRBJ1-3; size: -; D: TRBD1; CDR3: CASSSASGTGSRNTIYF; DNA: TGTGCCAGCAGTTCAGCCTCCGGGACAGGGTCCAGAAACACCATATATTTT
V: TRBV6-5; J: TRBJ2-7; size: -; D: TRBD2; CDR3: CASRTSGNYEQYF; DNA: TGTGCCAGCAGGACTAGCGGGAACTACGAGCAGTACTTC
V: TRBV4-1; J: TRBJ2-3; size: -; D: TRBD2; CDR3: CASSQERGSSTDTQYF; DNA: TGCGCCAGCAGCCAGGAGCGGGGGTCCTCCACAGATACGCAGTATTTT
V: TRBV13; J: TRBJ1-2; size: -; D: -; CDR3: CASSSRGALGYTF; DNA: TGTGCCAGCAGCTCACGGGGGGCGCTGGGCTACACCTTC
V: TRBV28; J: TRBJ1-3; size: -; D: -; CDR3: CASSLWGETGNTIYF; DNA: TGTGCCAGCAGTCTCTGGGGGGAAACTGGAAACACCATATATTTT
V: TRBV7-9; J: TRBJ2-5; size: -; D: -; CDR3: CASSYTSSPHQDF; DNA: TGTGCCAGCAGTTACACGTCGAGCCCCCATCAGGACTTC
V: TRBV4-1; J: TRBJ1-6; size: -; D: -; CDR3: CASSLNGQANSPLHF; DNA: TGCGCCAGCAGCCTAAATGGGCAGGCTAATTCACCCCTCCACTTT
V: TRBV7-2; J: TRBJ2-3; size: -; D: TRBD2; CDR3: CASSFGRLAGGGDTQYF; DNA: TGTGCCAGCAGCTTCGGCCGACTAGCGGGGGGCGGAGATACGCAGTATTTT
V: TRBV7-3; J: TRBJ2-7; size: -; D: TRBD2; CDR3: CASSLQSGIGYEQYF; DNA: TGTGCCAGCAGCCTACAGAGCGGGATCGGGTACGAGCAGTACTTC
V: TRBV3-1/TRBV3-2; J: TRBJ2-7; size: -; D: TRBD1; CDR3: CASSPSTGGSYEQYF; DNA: TGTGCCAGCAGCCCATCGACAGGGGGCTCCTACGAGCAGTACTTC
V: TRBV28; J: TRBJ1-3; size: -; D: -; CDR3: CASSLVQAGNTIYF; DNA: TGTGCCAGCAGTTTGGTACAGGCGGGAAACACCATATATTTT
V: TRBV4-2; J: TRBJ1-1; size: -; D: -; CDR3: CASSQIDREAFF; DNA: TGTGCCAGCAGCCAAATAGACAGGGAAGCTTTCTTT
V: TRBV5-6; J: TRBJ1-6; size: -; D: -; CDR3: CASSLWAGNSPLHF; DNA: TGTGCCAGCAGCTTGTGGGCAGGGAATTCACCCCTCCACTTT
V: TRBV7-3; J: TRBJ2-1; size: -; D: -; CDR3: CASSSLAPEGSYNEQFF; DNA: TGTGCCAGCAGCTCTTTAGCCCCCGAGGGCTCCTACAATGAGCAGTTCTTC
V: TRBV29-1; J: TRBJ1-2; size: -; D: -; CDR3: CSVREIYGYTF; DNA: TGCAGCGTTAGAGAAATCTATGGCTACACCTTC
V: TRBV9; J: TRBJ2-1; size: -; D: -; CDR3: CASSVDIKTGYNEQFF; DNA: TGTGCCAGCAGCGTAGACATTAAGACGGGTTACAATGAGCAGTTCTTC